The present entry profiles one T cell receptor (beta chain) with its context. One junction end disagrees with the germline gene, perhaps due to a read error. These data come from a study of radiation and T cells in renal cell carcinoma. Germline-derived CDR1 and CDR2 are SSHAT and FNYEAQ (reference sequence). The CDR3 is 16 amino acids. Time point denoted: blood 2 weeks post-SBRT. The treatment was: 15 Gy SBRT to primary tumor, nephrectomy 4 weeks later. The assay was immunoSEQ multiplex PCR, and TCRdb's table has in-frame clones only and misses some. The sample contains 100,000 to 150,000 clones, more than 75% of which appear only once.

The sequencing used blood, collected from a patient whose treatment included radiotherapy and nephrectomy. The receptor comes from a woman between 65 and 79 years old with renal cell carcinoma. The chain uses TRBV7-7 and TRBJ2-1; D may be TRBD1 or TRBD2 (5 bases each). CDR3 coding DNA: TGTGCTAGCAGCTTAGAATCGGGGCAGCCTGGGAATGAGCAGTTCTTC. This sequence encodes CASSLESGQPGNEQFF.